This TCR beta chain was profiled in a study of OX40 agonist ivuxolimab in advanced cancers. The study, taken as a whole, reports: At doses 0.1 to 3.0 mg/kg, CD4+ and CD8+ clones expanded. The average count of expanded clones was higher among CD8+ T cells than among CD4+.

Sequencing used immunoSEQ multiplex PCR; TCRdb keeps in-frame clones, though not all of them. This sample has roughly 34,000 clones, with about three quarters found just once. CDR3 length equals 12 residues. Germline V gene sequence: CDR1 MNHEY, CDR2 SVGAGI. Trimming left V 3 bases short and J 10 bases short, with 11 bases between. As regards this clone: Its target is not known.

The V and J genes are TRBV6-5 and TRBJ2-3; D is undetermined. The sequence came from an adult with an advanced solid tumor such as melanoma, head and neck, liver or kidney cancer. Sequenced here: CD4+ or CD8+ T cells sorted from blood, sampled in a trial of the OX40 agonist ivuxolimab. Here the CDR3 reads CASSYSWGSQYF. CDR3 bases: TGTGCCAGCAGTTATAGTTGGGGATCGCAGTATTTT.